These T cell receptor beta chains were read from a single sample in a study of OX40 agonist ivuxolimab in advanced cancers. Generated by immunoSEQ multiplex PCR, the TCRdb table keeps only in-frame clones and is missing some. Counted here are some 43,000 clones, about 94% occurring once; the ten biggest clones make up 11%. The sequencing here drew on CD4+ or CD8+ T cells sorted from blood, taken in a trial of the OX40 agonist ivuxolimab. These receptors all stem from an adult with an advanced solid tumor such as melanoma, head and neck, liver or kidney cancer. Each CDR3 is given with its conserved first and last residue. A D gene is named only where the DNA matches it firmly. Expanded clones get a size class; other rows say once, few or many, or leave the size out.

j_call: TRBJ2-7; clone_size: -; v_call: TRBV6-6; d_call: TRBD1; cdr3_aa: CASSYLRTGDHEQYF; cdr3_nt: TGTGCCAGCAGTTACTTACGGACAGGGGACCACGAGCAGTACTTC
j_call: TRBJ2-1; clone_size: -; v_call: TRBV9; d_call: -; cdr3_aa: CASSVFSGDYNEQFF; cdr3_nt: TGTGCCAGCAGCGTATTTTCGGGAGACTACAATGAGCAGTTCTTC
j_call: TRBJ2-1; clone_size: -; v_call: TRBV4-3; d_call: -; cdr3_aa: CASSQDIGLALRYEQFF; cdr3_nt: TGCGCCAGCAGCCAAGATATTGGCCTAGCGCTAAGGTATGAGCAGTTCTTC
j_call: TRBJ1-1; clone_size: once; v_call: TRBV28; d_call: -; cdr3_aa: CASSPGREIAEAFF; cdr3_nt: TGTGCCAGCAGCCCAGGGAGGGAAATCGCTGAAGCTTTCTTT
j_call: TRBJ1-3; clone_size: -; v_call: TRBV5-4; d_call: TRBD1; cdr3_aa: CASSFGTASGNTIYF; cdr3_nt: TGTGCCAGCAGCTTTGGGACAGCCTCTGGAAACACCATATATTTT
j_call: TRBJ2-5; clone_size: -; v_call: TRBV7-9; d_call: -; cdr3_aa: CASSLVLPEETQYF; cdr3_nt: TGTGCCAGCAGCTTAGTCTTGCCCGAGGAGACCCAGTACTTC
j_call: TRBJ2-2; clone_size: -; v_call: TRBV19; d_call: -; cdr3_aa: CASSILGPGELFF; cdr3_nt: TGTGCCAGTAGTATTCTAGGGCCCGGGGAGCTGTTTTTT
j_call: TRBJ2-7; clone_size: -; v_call: TRBV6-4; d_call: TRBD2; cdr3_aa: CASSDSAGSEQYF; cdr3_nt: TGTGCCAGCAGTGATTCAGCGGGAAGCGAGCAGTACTTC
j_call: TRBJ1-1; clone_size: -; v_call: TRBV7-9; d_call: -; cdr3_aa: CASRSTLNTEAFF; cdr3_nt: TGTGCCAGCAGGTCCACTCTGAACACTGAAGCTTTCTTT
j_call: TRBJ2-7; clone_size: -; v_call: TRBV13; d_call: TRBD2; cdr3_aa: CASSEYGTTSAYEQYF; cdr3_nt: TGTGCCAGCAGCGAGTATGGGACTACATCGGCGTACGAGCAGTACTTC
j_call: TRBJ2-7; clone_size: -; v_call: TRBV6-1; d_call: TRBD2; cdr3_aa: CASSEGSGSSYEQYF; cdr3_nt: TGTGCCAGCAGTGAGGGTAGCGGGAGCTCCTACGAGCAGTACTTC
j_call: TRBJ1-2; clone_size: -; v_call: TRBV4-3; d_call: TRBD1; cdr3_aa: CASSPRVRQGPTLNYGYTF; cdr3_nt: TGCGCCAGCAGCCCGAGGGTGCGACAGGGTCCCACCCTGAACTATGGCTACACCTTC
j_call: TRBJ2-7; clone_size: -; v_call: TRBV6-1; d_call: -; cdr3_aa: CASSGERLRSYEQYF; cdr3_nt: TGTGCCAGCAGTGGAGAAAGACTCAGATCCTACGAGCAGTACTTC
j_call: TRBJ1-1; clone_size: -; v_call: TRBV7-7; d_call: -; cdr3_aa: CASSYQARRPTEAFF; cdr3_nt: TGTGCTAGCAGCTACCAGGCCAGACGGCCCACTGAAGCTTTCTTT
j_call: TRBJ2-1; clone_size: -; v_call: TRBV7-8; d_call: TRBD2; cdr3_aa: CASSSRLAGARWGDEQFF; cdr3_nt: TGTGCCAGCAGCTCTAGACTAGCGGGAGCCCGGTGGGGAGATGAGCAGTTCTTC
j_call: TRBJ2-3; clone_size: -; v_call: TRBV9; d_call: -; cdr3_aa: CASSVGPYAGDTQYF; cdr3_nt: TGTGCCAGCAGCGTAGGACCTTACGCAGGGGATACGCAGTATTTT
j_call: TRBJ1-2; clone_size: -; v_call: TRBV27; d_call: TRBD1; cdr3_aa: CASIIRRGRAMVYGYTF; cdr3_nt: TGTGCCAGCATCATACGCAGGGGGCGAGCGATGGTCTATGGCTACACCTTC